Below, 5 T cell receptor beta chains from the same sample are listed, as sequenced in a study of blood T cell repertoires in COVID-19. Some clones are missing from TCRdb's copy, which holds only in-frame ones; the method was immunoSEQ multiplex PCR. This sample has fewer than 300,000 clones, with approximately 77% found just once. Sequencing used peripheral blood. These receptors came from a woman aged 18-29 years with acute or convalescent COVID-19.

This clone was counted only a few times. The chain employs TRBV18 and TRBJ2-7, with 8 bases matching TRBD1. This CDR3 region has 14 residues. Trimming removed 3 bases from V and 0 bases from J; junction bases left unmatched: 1. Looked up from germline, CDR1 is KGHSH and CDR2 is LQKENI. For the CDR3, the DNA is TGTGCCAGCTCACCGGGACAGGCCTCCTACGAGCAGTACTTC. Its protein is CASSPGQASYEQYF. The full variable domain, rest sourced from reference TRBV18 and TRBJ2-7, is NAGVMQNPRHLVRRRGQEARLRCSPMKGHSHVYWYRQLPEEGLKFMVYLQKENIIDESGMPKERFSAEFPKEGPSILRIQQVVRGDSAAYFCASSPGQASYEQYFGPGTRLTVT.

This clone was seen a single time. The V and J genes are TRBV18 and TRBJ2-5, with D perhaps matching TRBD2 (5 bases). The germline CDR1 and CDR2 sequences are KGHSH and LQKENI. The CDR3 length is 14 residues. Trimming pared 0 bases from V and 5 bases from J, leaving 10 bases between. The CDR3 coding sequence is TGTGCCAGCTCACCACCGAGAGGGCGGGAGACCCAGTACTTC. Encoded protein: CASSPPRGRETQYF.

This chain joins TRBV5-5 and TRBJ2-1; TRBD2 matches at 10 bases. This CDR3 is 16 amino acids long. Germline assignment: CDR1 SGHKS and CDR2 YYEKEE (reference sequence). J gave up 6 bases and V 4 bases, and 10 bases lay outside the gene matches. The CDR3 sequence is CASSHVPSGSRNEQFF. CDR3 in DNA: TGTGCCAGCAGCCATGTTCCTAGCGGGAGCCGCAATGAGCAGTTCTTC.

This clone was seen a handful of times. Written as DNA, the CDR3 is TGTGCCAGTAGTATGGCGGATCTGAGCTCCTACAATGAGCAGTTCTTC. Translation gives CASSMADLSSYNEQFF. This chain joins TRBV19 and TRBJ2-1, with D unclear. Trimming pared 3 bases from V and 0 bases from J, leaving 12 bases between. Germline-derived CDR1 and CDR2 are LNHDA and SQIVND (reference sequence). CDR3 length: 16 residues.

The chain joins TRBV5-6 to TRBJ1-5; no firm D call. The CDR3 loop spans 14 amino acids. The germline V gene encodes CDR1 SGHDT and CDR2 YYEEEE. Trimming took 0 bases from V and 7 from J, leaving 11 bases between them. The CDR3 here is CASSLVAGTQPQHF. The CDR3 DNA is TGTGCCAGCAGCTTGGTGGCGGGAACGCAGCCCCAGCATTTT.